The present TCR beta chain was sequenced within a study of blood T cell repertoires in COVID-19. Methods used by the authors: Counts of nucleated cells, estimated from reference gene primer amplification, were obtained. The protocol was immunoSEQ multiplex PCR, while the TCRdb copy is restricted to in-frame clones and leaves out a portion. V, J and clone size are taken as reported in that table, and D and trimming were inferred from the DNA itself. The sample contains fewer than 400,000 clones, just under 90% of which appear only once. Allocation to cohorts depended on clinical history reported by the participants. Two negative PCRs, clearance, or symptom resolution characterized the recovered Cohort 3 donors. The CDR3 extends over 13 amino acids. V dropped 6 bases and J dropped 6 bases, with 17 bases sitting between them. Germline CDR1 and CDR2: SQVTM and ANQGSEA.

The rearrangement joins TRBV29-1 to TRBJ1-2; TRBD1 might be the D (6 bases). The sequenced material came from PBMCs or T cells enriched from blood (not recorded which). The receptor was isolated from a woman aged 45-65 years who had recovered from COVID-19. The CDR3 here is CSVGIGGADGYTF. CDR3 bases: TGCAGCGTCGGAATAGGGGGGGCCGATGGCTACACCTTC.